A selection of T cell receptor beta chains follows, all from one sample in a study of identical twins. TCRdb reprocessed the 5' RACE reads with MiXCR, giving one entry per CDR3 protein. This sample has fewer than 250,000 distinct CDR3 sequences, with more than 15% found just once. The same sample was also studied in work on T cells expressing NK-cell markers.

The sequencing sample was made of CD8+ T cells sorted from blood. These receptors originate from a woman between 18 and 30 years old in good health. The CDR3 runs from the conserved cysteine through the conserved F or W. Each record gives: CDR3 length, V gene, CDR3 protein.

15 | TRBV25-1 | CASTGLAGEQETQYF
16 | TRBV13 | CASSPGGGEAKNIQYF
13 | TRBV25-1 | CASIDGYTGELFF
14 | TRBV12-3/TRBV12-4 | CASTSGRVNTEAFF
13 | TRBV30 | CAWSGGLAHEQFF
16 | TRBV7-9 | CASRRDPRGLGETQYF
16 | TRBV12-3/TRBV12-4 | CASSGGTSGLYNEQFF
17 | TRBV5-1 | CASSWRQLGSYNSPLHF
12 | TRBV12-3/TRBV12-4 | CASSPFRATQYF
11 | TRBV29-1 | CSVQVNTEAFF
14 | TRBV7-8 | CASSTPGGGETQYF
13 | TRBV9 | CASSAWGGQPQHF
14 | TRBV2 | CASRPSYSNQPQHF
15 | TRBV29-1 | CSVEELTDIYYEQYF
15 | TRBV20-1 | CSARSAPHSTDTQYF
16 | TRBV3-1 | CASSPETSGTTGELFF
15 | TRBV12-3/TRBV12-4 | CASSFSVLSGNTIYF
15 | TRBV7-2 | CASSLVGNPYNEQFF
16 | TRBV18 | CASSPLEGPRRNTIYF
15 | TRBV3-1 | CASSQERQPNSPLHF
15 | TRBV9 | CASSLGSGSSGEQYF
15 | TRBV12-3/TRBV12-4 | CASSPSGPGPYEQYF
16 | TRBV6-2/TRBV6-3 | CASSKTLAGDQETQYF
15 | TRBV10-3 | CAISELADRTDTQYF
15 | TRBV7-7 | CASSFGRGGRDTQYF
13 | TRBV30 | CAWRTPGSQTQYF
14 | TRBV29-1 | CSVEGLPPVGEQFF
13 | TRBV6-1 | CASRADGNTEAFF
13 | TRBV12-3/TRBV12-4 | CASSPGPGNTIYF
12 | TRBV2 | CASTEGGHPLHF
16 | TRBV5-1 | CASSFAGARNTGELFF
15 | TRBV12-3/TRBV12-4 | CASRAPTTNTGELFF
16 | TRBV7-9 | CASSWGVSGQGYEQYF
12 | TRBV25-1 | CPSSAGSQAQHF
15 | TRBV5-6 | CASSIWDRPTGELFF
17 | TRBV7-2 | CASSTRLENIPTDTQYF
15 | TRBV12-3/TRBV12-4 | CASSLGARLFSEAFF
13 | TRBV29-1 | CSVVGQGAYGYTF
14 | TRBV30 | CAWSVSGFNEKLFF